Below, 25 T cell receptor beta chains from the same sample are listed, as sequenced in a study of healthy donors' naive CD4 and CD8 T cells. A linear amplification protocol produced the TCR libraries from roughly 550 ng of total RNA. TCRdb ran MiXCR on the reads and lists one entry per CDR3 protein. In the table there are 150,000 to 200,000 distinct CDR3 sequences, about 76% of which are singletons. The source material was naive CD4+ and CD8+ T cells sorted from blood, pooled from several donors. These TCRs come from a pool of human donors in good health; the sample pools cells from several healthy donors.

The J gene is TRBJ2-1, the V gene TRBV18, with a possible D match to TRBD1 (6 bases). V gave up 3 bases and J gave up 7 bases, with 16 bases separating them. Germline V gene data show CDR1 as KGHSH and CDR2 as LQKENI. The CDR3 contains 15 residues. In DNA form, the CDR3 reads TGTGCCAGCTCACCTGCCGGGACACTGGGGAATGAGCAGTTCTTC. Amino acid sequence: CASSPAGTLGNEQFF.

This clonotype showed up just a few times. The chain links TRBV19 to TRBJ1-5, with D uncertain. The CDR3 totals 13 residues. Trimming pared 9 bases from V and 0 bases from J, leaving 9 bases between. Germline CDR1 reads LNHDA; CDR2 reads SQIVND (reference sequence). Here the CDR3 DNA reads TGTGCCAGCTGGGGATATAGCAATCAGCCCCAGCATTTT. Encoded protein: CASWGYSNQPQHF.

The chain links TRBV29-1 to TRBJ1-2; no firm D call. Trimming removed 4 bases at V and 6 bases at J, with 9 bases between. Germline CDR1 is SQVTM and CDR2 is ANQGSEA. The CDR3 runs 11 residues. This chain's CDR3 is CSVGVPDGYTF. The CDR3, as DNA: TGCAGCGTTGGGGTTCCAGATGGCTACACCTTC.

The chain combines TRBV20-1 with TRBJ2-2; possibly TRBD2 for D (6 bases). The CDR3 consists of 17 residues. The V and J ends lost 0 bases and 0 bases respectively, with 14 bases between them. CDR1 is DFQATT, CDR2 SNEGSKA, per germline (reference sequence). This chain's CDR3 is CSARDGVVAANTGELFF. The DNA of the CDR3 is TGCAGTGCTAGAGATGGGGTGGTAGCGGCGAACACCGGGGAGCTGTTTTTT.

J is TRBJ2-1 and V is TRBV5-6; 8 nucleotides match TRBD2. This CDR3 contains 17 residues. CDR1 SGHDT and CDR2 YYEEEE come from the germline V gene. The trim removed 4 bases at V and 0 bases at J, leaving 9 bases unmatched. CDR3 protein: CASSHNSGASSYNEQFF. The CDR3 DNA reads TGTGCCAGCAGCCACAATAGCGGGGCGAGCTCCTACAATGAGCAGTTCTTC.

CDR3 protein: CASSPGQGLNQPQHF. The DNA for the CDR3 is TGTGCCAGCTCACCGGGACAGGGACTCAATCAGCCCCAGCATTTT. This sequence joins TRBV18 and TRBJ1-5; 9 bases align to TRBD1. Trimming cost V 3 bases and J 3 bases; bases outside gene matches: 3. This CDR3 is built from 15 residues. The germline gives CDR1 KGHSH, CDR2 LQKENI.

This clonotype was detected a few times. The chain has TRBV19 and TRBJ2-5; no clear D gene. Germline assignment: CDR1 LNHDA and CDR2 SQIVND (reference sequence). This CDR3 is 13 amino acids long. V was trimmed by 5 bases and J by 3 bases, leaving 10 bases between them. This CDR3 is CASSADLEETQYF. Written as DNA, the CDR3 is TGTGCCAGTAGTGCGGACCTAGAAGAGACCCAGTACTTC.

The chain links TRBV19 to TRBJ2-7; a possible D gene is TRBD2 (7 bases). This CDR3 region has 15 residues. From germline, CDR1 is LNHDA and CDR2 SQIVND (reference sequence). The ends were cut back, 7 bases at V and 3 bases at J, with 19 bases in the middle. In DNA, the CDR3 is TGTGCCAGTACGGCGGGGGCGGCCGTAAACTACGAGCAGTACTTC. Translating it yields CASTAGAAVNYEQYF.

V is TRBV19 and J is TRBJ2-3; the match to TRBD2 covers 12 bases. The CDR3 has 17 residues. Germline CDR1 reads LNHDA; CDR2 reads SQIVND (reference sequence). V lost 7 bases and J lost 6; bases outside the gene matches: 14. The CDR3 sequence is CASNPIGLAGGRDTQYF. In DNA, the CDR3 is TGTGCCAGTAATCCAATCGGGCTAGCGGGAGGGCGCGATACGCAGTATTTT.

This rearrangement joins TRBV6-5 to TRBJ1-6, with a weak D call TRBD1 (5 bases). The CDR3 runs to 16 residues. V lost 6 bases and J 7 bases, leaving 19 bases between the germline ends. Germline CDR1 MNHEY, CDR2 SVGAGI. In DNA, the CDR3 is TGTGCCAGCAGCCCTTTCCCGGGACGGTCGAATTCACCCCTCCACTTT. It is translated as CASSPFPGRSNSPLHF.

The J gene is TRBJ2-7, the V gene TRBV29-1; D not resolved. In germline, CDR1 is SQVTM, CDR2 ANQGSEA. The V and J ends lost 0 bases and 2 bases respectively, with 8 bases between them. The CDR3 covers 13 residues. The DNA for the CDR3 is TGCAGCGTTGAAGATGGGTTCACCTACGAGCAGTACTTC. Translating it yields CSVEDGFTYEQYF.

The CDR3 DNA sequence: TGTGCCAGCAGCTTGGCACCCTCAGATACGCAGTATTTT. Protein: CASSLAPSDTQYF. The chain has TRBV5-6 and TRBJ2-3, with D unresolved. Germline V CDR1 and CDR2: SGHDT, YYEEEE. Trimming pared 0 bases from V and 4 bases from J, leaving 6 bases between. The CDR3 sequence is 13 residues long.

This clonotype was detected a few times. The rearrangement joins TRBV19 to TRBJ2-1; tentatively, D is TRBD1 or TRBD2 (6 bases each). CDR1 is LNHDA, CDR2 SQIVND, per germline (reference sequence). V shed 3 bases and J shed 8 bases, with 8 bases lying between them. The CDR3 covers 12 residues. The CDR3 nucleotides read TGTGCCAGTAGTATTAGGGGGGATGAGCAGTTCTTC. It translates to CASSIRGDEQFF.

This clonotype was recorded a few times. The CDR3 DNA sequence: TGTGCCAGCAGTTTAGGGACTAGCGGGGGGTCCTACGAGCAGTACGTC. Translation gives CASSLGTSGGSYEQYV. This chain joins TRBV12-3 or TRBV12-4 and TRBJ2-7; 14 positions match TRBD2. The V segment lost 1 base and the J segment 1 base; nucleotides outside the gene matches: 0. CDR3 length: 16 residues.

This chain joins TRBV29-1 and TRBJ1-1; D gene uncertain. Germline loops: CDR1 SQVTM, CDR2 ANQGSEA. Trimming took off 8 bases at V and 3 bases at J, with 10 bases between the two ends. There are 11 residues in the CDR3. The CDR3 coding sequence is TGCAGCACGGTCGGGGACACTGAAGCTTTCTTT. It is translated as CSTVGDTEAFF. The whole variable domain, remainder taken from reference TRBV29-1 and TRBJ1-1, is SAVISQKPSRDICQRGTSLTIQCQVDSQVTMMFWYRQQPGQSLTLIATANQGSEATYESGFVIDKFPISRPNLTFSTLTVSNMSPEDSSIYLCSTVGDTEAFFGQGTRLTVV.

The J gene is TRBJ1-1, the V gene TRBV20-1, with D possibly being TRBD1 (5 bases). Germline assignment: CDR1 DFQATT and CDR2 SNEGSKA (reference sequence). Trimming took 6 bases from V and 0 from J, leaving 14 bases between them. The CDR3 runs to 14 residues. CDR3 DNA: TGCAGTGCCCAGACAGAGCCCATGAACACTGAAGCTTTCTTT. It yields the protein CSAQTEPMNTEAFF.

This clonotype was detected only once. Written as DNA, the CDR3 is TGCAGCGTCCCAGCGGGAGGTCCATCCTACAATGAGCAGTTCTTC. Protein: CSVPAGGPSYNEQFF. This chain uses TRBV29-1 with TRBJ2-1; TRBD2 aligns across 9 bases. Germline loops: CDR1 SQVTM, CDR2 ANQGSEA. The CDR3 is 15 residues long. With 6 bases clipped from V and 1 base from J, the junction kept 7 bases outside the gene matches.

The V gene is TRBV6-5, the J gene TRBJ2-2, with D perhaps being TRBD1 or TRBD2 (5 bases each). CDR1 MNHEY and CDR2 SVGAGI come from the germline V gene. The ends were cut back, 5 bases at V and 4 bases at J, with 8 bases in the middle. This CDR3 spans 13 amino acids. CDR3 coding DNA: TGTGCCAGCAGTATGGGGGTCACCGGGGAGCTGTTTTTT. This gives the protein CASSMGVTGELFF.

This clonotype was detected only a few times. The chain joins TRBV29-1 to TRBJ1-1; 8 nucleotides line up with TRBD1. J gave up 4 bases and V 4 bases, and 5 bases lay outside the gene matches. The CDR3 extends over 13 amino acids. Germline V CDR1 and CDR2: SQVTM, ANQGSEA. The CDR3 DNA reads TGCAGCGTTGTATCCAGGGGGCTCACTGAAGCTTTCTTT. Protein sequence: CSVVSRGLTEAFF.

This rearrangement joins TRBV5-4 to TRBJ2-1; the D is unclear. V lost 0 bases and J 10 bases, leaving 5 bases between the germline ends. This CDR3 is 11 amino acids long. The germline CDR1 and CDR2 sequences are SGHNT and YYREEE (reference sequence). CDR3 DNA: TGTGCCAGCAGCTTGGCGGGCGAGCAGTTCTTC. Its protein product is CASSLAGEQFF.

The CDR3 DNA reads as TGTGCCAGCAGTTACGGCCAGGGCGGAAACACTGAAGCTTTCTTT. Translation gives CASSYGQGGNTEAFF. The chain employs TRBV6-5 and TRBJ1-1; tentative D call: TRBD1 (5 bases). The V gene's germline CDR1 is MNHEY and CDR2 SVGAGI. The length of the CDR3 is 15 residues. V dropped 2 bases and J dropped 2 bases, with 12 bases sitting between them.

V usage is TRBV10-3 and J usage is TRBJ1-1; TRBD1 is a possible D gene (5 bases). CDR3 length: 13 residues. V was pared by 11 bases and J by 1 base, with 14 bases between. Germline V lookup: CDR1 ENHRY, CDR2 SYGVKD. CDR3 region: CALKAQGNTEAFF. DNA of the CDR3: TGTGCCCTCAAGGCCCAGGGGAACACTGAAGCTTTCTTT.

V gene TRBV5-4 combines with J gene TRBJ2-5, with a possible D match to TRBD1 (5 bases). The V end lost 0 bases, the J end lost 3 bases, and 12 bases lay between the germline ends. The CDR3 runs 15 residues. CDR1 SGHNT and CDR2 YYREEE come from the germline V gene (reference sequence). This CDR3 reads CASSLGDSGEETQYF. The CDR3, as DNA: TGTGCCAGCAGCTTGGGCGACAGTGGGGAAGAGACCCAGTACTTC.

The chain couples TRBV19 to TRBJ2-7; D gene unclear. This CDR3 is built from 14 residues. Germline V lookup: CDR1 LNHDA, CDR2 SQIVND (reference sequence). V was shortened by 3 bases and J by 6 bases, with 15 bases between the two germline ends. The CDR3 is CASSIPGSSFEQYF. In DNA form, the CDR3 reads TGTGCCAGTAGTATTCCCGGATCGTCTTTCGAGCAGTACTTC. The full variable domain, with the rest looked up from reference TRBV19 and TRBJ2-7, is DGGITQSPKYLFRKEGQNVTLSCEQNLNHDAMYWYRQDPGQGLRLIYYSQIVNDFQKGDIAEGYSVSREKKESFPLTVTSAQKNPTAFYLCASSIPGSSFEQYFGPGTRLTVT.

The chain links TRBV27 to TRBJ1-5; 7 bases fit TRBD1. J lost 1 base, V lost 7 bases, and 4 bases had no gene match. Germline CDR1 is MNHEY and CDR2 is SMNVEV (reference sequence). The CDR3 spans 14 residues. CDR3 sequence reads: CASKRDSSNQPQHF. In DNA form, the CDR3 reads TGTGCCAGCAAAAGGGACAGCAGCAATCAGCCCCAGCATTTT.